The clone carrying this T cell receptor beta chain was found many times. The template was RNA from unsorted bulk tissue. Distant lung tissue was collected more than 3 cm away from the tumor edge. A modified ARM-PCR protocol with three rounds of nested PCR amplified TCRbeta. TCRdb used MiXCR to reprocess the multiplex PCR reads, holding one entry per CDR3 protein. The table shows roughly 43,000 distinct CDR3 sequences, with approximately 57% occurring only once. These data originate in a study of tumor and adjacent non-tumor tissue in lung cancer. Trimming stripped 4 bases from V and 8 bases from J, with 9 bases between. CDR3 length: 12 amino acids.

The chain joins TRBV12-3 or TRBV12-4 to TRBJ2-1; D call uncertain. The sample consisted of distant non-tumor lung tissue. The receptor was derived from a man over 45 with non-small cell lung cancer. The CDR3 nucleotides are TGTGCCAGCAGTTCATTGGCTGATGAGCAGTTCTTC. Translation gives CASSSLADEQFF.